These 4 T cell receptor beta chains came from one sample sequenced in a study of cytomegalovirus exposure and HLA in healthy donors (dated by TCRdb to the late 2010s). Receptor amplification or capture employed the immunoSEQ multiplex PCR assay. A mixture of 60 forward primers for TCR Vbeta segments and 13 reverse primers for TCR Jbeta segments was used in the multiplex PCR. TCRdb holds this immuneACCESS table with in-frame rearrangements only. Some clones are missing; in checked studies, unresolved V genes explain under half, and the rest has no known cause. The sample table lists 130,000 or so clones, around three quarters of them with a count of one. The leading ten clones occupy less than 6.5% of the sample. The sequenced material came from PBMCs. These receptors originate from a man aged 25-45 years in good health and CMV-seronegative.

The J gene is TRBJ2-7, the V gene TRBV2; D is perhaps TRBD2 (6 bases). Germline V lookup: CDR1 SNHLY, CDR2 FYNNEI. Deletions cut 1 base from V and 5 bases from J, with 15 bases between. The CDR3 is 15 residues long. This CDR3 is CASSEESGRFHEQYF. CDR3 DNA: TGTGCCAGCAGTGAAGAGTCAGGGAGGTTCCACGAGCAGTACTTC.

This rearrangement joins TRBV7-9 to TRBJ1-1, with D unclear. The germline gives CDR1 SEHNR, CDR2 FQNEAQ (reference sequence). V dropped 5 bases and J dropped 6 bases, with 13 bases sitting between them. This CDR3 is 13 amino acids long. The DNA for the CDR3 is TGTGCCAGCAGCCCCTCGGGAGGGCCTGAAGCTTTCTTT. It translates to CASSPSGGPEAFF.

The gene calls are TRBV5-1 and TRBJ2-5, with a tentative D call TRBD2 (6 bases). Trimming pared 4 bases from V and 4 bases from J, leaving 20 bases between. This CDR3 is built from 16 residues. The germline CDR1 and CDR2 sequences are SGHRS and YFSETQ. The CDR3, as DNA: TGCGCCAGCAGCAAAGCCCTCGGGGAGGTTAGAGAGACCCAGTACTTC. Translation: CASSKALGEVRETQYF. Full variable domain (remainder filled in from reference TRBV5-1 and TRBJ2-5): KAGVTQTPRYLIKTRGQQVTLSCSPISGHRSVSWYQQTPGQGLQFLFEYFSETQRNKGNFPGRFSGRQFSNSRSEMNVSTLELGDSALYLCASSKALGEVRETQYFGPGTRLLVL.

The chain uses TRBV10-1 and TRBJ2-2; 8 nucleotides match TRBD1. Germline CDR1 and CDR2: WNHNN and SYGVQD (reference sequence). The CDR3 spans 14 residues. Trimming at V came to 3 bases and at J to 5 bases, leaving 2 bases not matched to a gene. In nucleotides, the CDR3 is TGCGCCAGCAGTGATACAGGGGGAACCGGGGAGCTGTTTTTT. It encodes CASSDTGGTGELFF.